These T cell receptor beta chains were read from a single sample in a study of T cells after yellow fever vaccination. MiXCR, run by TCRdb on the 5' RACE reads, gives a single entry per CDR3 protein. The sample carries some 390,000 distinct CDR3 sequences, 6.2% recorded once. The starting material was PBMCs, obtained 5 days after the yellow fever booster vaccination. All receptors derive from a man under 40 who received the YFV17D yellow fever vaccine. Each CDR3 is given with its conserved first and last residue. D genes are given only for firm matches. Expanded clones get a size class; other rows say once, few or many, or leave the size out.

j_call d_call clone_size v_call cdr3_nt cdr3_aa
TRBJ2-1 TRBD2 many TRBV10-3 TGTGCCATCAGTGAGTCGATAGCGGGTGACAATGAGCAGTTCTTC CAISESIAGDNEQFF
TRBJ2-7 . . TRBV12-5 TGTGCTAGTGGTTTGGGACAGCCGGCCTACGAGCAGTACTTC CASGLGQPAYEQYF
TRBJ2-3 . few TRBV20-1 TGCAGTGCTAGAGATCGGGAATCTAGCACAGATACGCAGTATTTT CSARDRESSTDTQYF
TRBJ2-7 . few TRBV2 TGTGCCAGCAGCGATCCCGGCCTCAGCTACGAGCAGTACTTC CASSDPGLSYEQYF
TRBJ2-7 TRBD1 many TRBV6-1 TGTGCCAGCAGTAGACCGGGACAGGGTTACGAGCAGTACTTC CASSRPGQGYEQYF
TRBJ2-5 . many TRBV12-3/TRBV12-4 TGTGCCTCGACTCGGGCGGAACAAGAGACCCAGTACTTC CASTRAEQETQYF
TRBJ2-7 TRBD1 few TRBV27 TGTGCCAGCAGTCCAGGGACAGGCCCCTCCGAGCAGTACTTC CASSPGTGPSEQYF
TRBJ1-1 . few TRBV19 TGTGCCAGTAGTAGAACGGGTAACCCCACTGAAGCTTTCTTT CASSRTGNPTEAFF
TRBJ1-2 . . TRBV11-2 TGTGCCAGCAGGAGGATCGGCTATGGCTACACCTTC CASRRIGYGYTF
TRBJ2-1 TRBD2 few TRBV29-1 TGCAGCGTTTCCTACCGACTAGCGGGAGTGTCCGCTGAGCAGTTCTTC CSVSYRLAGVSAEQFF
TRBJ2-7 . many TRBV5-6 TGTGCCAGCAGCTTTGGTGTATTAAGGCGCGAGCAGTACTTC CASSFGVLRREQYF
TRBJ2-2 TRBD2 . TRBV12-3/TRBV12-4 TGTGCCAGTAGCGGGAAGGCCGGTTTAGTCGGGGAGCTGTTTTTT CASSGKAGLVGELFF
TRBJ2-1 . . TRBV7-9 TGTGCCAGCAGCTTACACGAGCCACTTGGGAATGAGCAGTTCTTC CASSLHEPLGNEQFF